This record looks at one TCR beta chain sequence and its context. Antigen specificity is unknown. These data originate in a study of type 1 regulatory T cells. Background on the study: An in vitro protocol generated T-allo10, a Tr1-enriched, alloantigen-specific CD4 T cell product.

A single record per CDR3 protein comes from TCRdb applying MiXCR to the reads. The profile shows tens of thousands of distinct CDR3 sequences, roughly 20% of them singletons. The study, taken as a whole, reports: Compared with non-Tr1 cells, Tr1 cells showed a narrower TCR repertoire.

CDR3 length equals 16 residues. V was shortened by 4 bases and J by 1 base, with 14 bases between the two germline ends. Germline CDR1 reads ENHRY; CDR2 reads SYGVKD. The J gene is TRBJ2-1, the V gene TRBV10-3; no firm D call. This clonotype was sampled from a human donor in good health. The sequencing input was cultured type 1 regulatory T (Tr1) cells, either the whole culture or a sorted fraction (not recorded which). The CDR3 region has the DNA TGTGCCATCAGTGTGGTCGCGGATGCATCCTACAATGAGCAGTTCTTC. Protein: CAISVVADASYNEQFF.